The T cell receptor beta chain under discussion was sequenced for a study of blood T cell repertoires in COVID-19 (dated by TCRdb to the early 2020s). In the study overall: Collaborator samples came from the United States, Italy and Spain and covered acute and convalescent phases of COVID-19. The material from the prospective study consisted of cDNA or gDNA derived from T cells, B-cell-depleted T cells, or PBMCs. Deeply sampled blood TCRbeta repertoires from subjects exposed to, actively infected with, or recovered from COVID-19 were included in the dataset. The repertoires were made available in a free public database intended to serve as a resource for research on the immune response to SARS-CoV-2. The samples were drawn from two sources: the first 160 participants of the ongoing ImmuneRACE study, and 950 to 1,500 subjects contributed by 6 global collaborators. A de-identified subject ID, COVID-19 status, age in years and sex were almost always included in the sample metadata. Where available, HLA class I and class II types were taken from metadata supplied by the sample provider and were not determined by assay-based typing. The paper's findings and limits, for the study overall: How much clinical and demographic metadata was included differed by source and by participant, and the metadata was provided uncurated.

TCRbeta CDR3 regions were amplified from genomic DNA by means of the immunoSEQ Assay, a bias-controlled multiplex PCR. The authors processed their data as follows. Nucleated cell counts per sample were estimated from amplification of reference gene primers within the assay. To quantify the absolute abundance of each unique TCRbeta CDR3 rearrangement, sequence reads were collapsed and filtered. For each sample, productive Simpson clonality was calculated by taking the square root of Simpson's diversity index across productive rearrangements. The table was pulled from immuneACCESS by TCRdb, which kept in-frame rearrangements only. Such tables lose some clones; where checked, under half of the loss comes from unresolved V genes, and the rest has no known cause. V, J and clone size derive from that table, while D and trimming were established from the DNA sequence. Present in this sample are hundreds of thousands of clones, approximately 92% of which were seen just once. Of the sample, 0.95% to 1.2% is held by the ten largest clones.

The CDR3 measures 16 amino acids from cysteine to phenylalanine. Here the CDR3 DNA is all that survives: 48 bases in frame from base 1. From the germline V gene (reference sequence), CDR1 is LNHDA and CDR2 is SQIVND. V lost 0 bases and J lost 2 bases, and the count of bases not matched to a germline gene is 6. In the case of this clone: Its antigen remains unidentified. Per-nucleotide qualities are absent, and no much larger clonotype sits a single base away.

Participants in the prospective study were aged roughly 18 to 100 years, lived in 24 United States geographic areas, and enrolled through a virtual design. In the prospective study, cohorts were assigned on the basis of participant-reported clinical history obtained from a screening survey and a study questionnaire. Recovered participants in ImmuneRACE Cohort 3 were defined by two consecutive negative NP/OP PCR tests, clearance by a healthcare professional, or resolution of symptoms. Mobile phlebotomists in the prospective study collected whole blood, serum and a nasopharyngeal or oropharyngeal swab from every participant. Additional blood draws and questionnaires over an approximately two-month period could optionally be provided by prospective study participants. Prospective study blood samples were shipped either frozen or at room temperature before DNA extraction.

This chain is built from TRBV19 and TRBJ2-7; 8 bases in between match TRBD2. The sequence was obtained from a man aged 30 to 39 who had recovered from COVID-19. The sample was PBMCs or T cells enriched from blood (not recorded which). The CDR3: CASSIDSGGPTYEQYF. The DNA sequence is TGTGCCAGTAGTATAGACAGCGGGGGACCCACCTACGAGCAGTACTTC.